The 2 T cell receptor beta chains presented below share a single source sample, sequenced in a study of T cell repertoires in cytomegalovirus infection. These receptors lack a known antigen. One entry per CDR3 protein, called by TCRdb with MiXCR from the reads. This sample has 110,000 to 150,000 distinct CDR3 sequences, with over 30% found just once. Sequenced here: CD8+ T cells from cultured PBMCs, sampled from culture after CMV antigen stimulation. These receptors came from a human donor in good health (CMV status not recorded). Some clones in this sample may be carry-over from other donors' samples.

This clonotype was detected a few times. The chain is built from TRBV7-9 and TRBJ2-1; the D gene is possibly TRBD2 (6 bases). This CDR3 has 15 residues. CDR1 and CDR2 from the germline V gene are SEHNR and FQNEAQ (reference sequence). Trimming removed 4 bases from V and 4 bases from J, with 14 bases in between. DNA of the CDR3: TGTGCCAGCAGCTCTACAGCGGGTTTATACAATGAGCAGTTCTTC. As protein: CASSSTAGLYNEQFF.

The chain uses TRBV19 and TRBJ1-5, with D possibly TRBD1 on 5 matching bases. Germline-derived CDR1 and CDR2 are LNHDA and SQIVND (reference sequence). This CDR3 has 14 amino acids. V lost 4 bases to trimming and J lost 6 bases, with 13 bases between them. The CDR3 loop is CASSTYQGFQPQHF. CDR3 nucleotides: TGTGCCAGTAGTACCTATCAGGGATTTCAGCCCCAGCATTTT.